This T cell receptor (beta chain) was recovered during a study of memory CD4+ T cells and cytomegalovirus serostatus. The protocol was immunoSEQ multiplex PCR, while the TCRdb copy is restricted to in-frame clones and leaves out a portion. The sample contains under 55,000 clones, roughly 80% of which appear only once. The CDR3 runs 15 residues. Between the trimmed V and J ends, which lost 5 bases and 4 bases, there was a span of 16 bases. The germline CDR1 and CDR2 sequences are MRHNA and SNTAGT. Single viable CD3+CD4+CD8-CD45RO+ cells were sorted as the memory CD4+ T cells. The receptor's source is an adult in good health and CMV-seronegative. Source material: memory CD4+ T cells from blood. This chain joins TRBV6-4 and TRBJ2-3; perhaps TRBD2 as D (7 bases). This chain's CDR3 is CASSPRLGGPDTQYF. In DNA form, the CDR3 reads TGTGCCAGCAGTCCCAGACTCGGGGGGCCAGATACGCAGTATTTT.